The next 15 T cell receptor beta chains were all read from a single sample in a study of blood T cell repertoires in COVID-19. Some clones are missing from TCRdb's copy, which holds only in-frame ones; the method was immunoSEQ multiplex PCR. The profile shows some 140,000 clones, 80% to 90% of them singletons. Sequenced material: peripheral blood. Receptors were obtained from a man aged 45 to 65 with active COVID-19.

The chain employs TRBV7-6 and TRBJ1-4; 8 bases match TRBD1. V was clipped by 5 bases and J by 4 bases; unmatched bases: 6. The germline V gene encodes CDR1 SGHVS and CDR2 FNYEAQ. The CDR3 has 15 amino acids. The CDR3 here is CASSPGQAVNEKLFF. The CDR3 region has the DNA TGTGCCAGCAGCCCGGGACAGGCCGTTAATGAAAAACTGTTTTTT.

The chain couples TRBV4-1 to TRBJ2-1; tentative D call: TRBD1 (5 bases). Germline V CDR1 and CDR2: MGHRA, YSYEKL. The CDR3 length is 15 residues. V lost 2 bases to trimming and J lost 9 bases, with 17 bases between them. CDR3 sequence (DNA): TGCGCCAGCAGCCAAAGTCAGGGTCATGGCAGTGAGCAGTTCTTC. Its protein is CASSQSQGHGSEQFF.

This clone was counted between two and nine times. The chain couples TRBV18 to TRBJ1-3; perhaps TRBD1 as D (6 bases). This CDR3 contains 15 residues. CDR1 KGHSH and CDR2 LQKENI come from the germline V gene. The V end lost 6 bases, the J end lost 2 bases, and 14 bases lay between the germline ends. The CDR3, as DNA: TGTGCCAGCTCCCAGCCAGGGGACACTGGAAACACCATATATTTT. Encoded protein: CASSQPGDTGNTIYF.

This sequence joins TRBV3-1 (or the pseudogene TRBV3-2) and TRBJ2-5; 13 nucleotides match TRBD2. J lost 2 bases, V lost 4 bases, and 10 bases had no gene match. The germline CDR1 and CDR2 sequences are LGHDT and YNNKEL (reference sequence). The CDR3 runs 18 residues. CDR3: CASSPYRTSGGLQETQYF. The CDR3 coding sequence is TGTGCCAGCAGCCCATACCGGACTAGCGGGGGTCTACAAGAGACCCAGTACTTC.

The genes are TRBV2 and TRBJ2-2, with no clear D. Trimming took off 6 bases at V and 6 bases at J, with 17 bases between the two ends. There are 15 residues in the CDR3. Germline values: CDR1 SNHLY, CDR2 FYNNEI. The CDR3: CASSDRGSLAGELFF. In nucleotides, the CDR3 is TGTGCCAGCAGCGACCGCGGAAGCCTGGCCGGGGAGCTGTTTTTT.

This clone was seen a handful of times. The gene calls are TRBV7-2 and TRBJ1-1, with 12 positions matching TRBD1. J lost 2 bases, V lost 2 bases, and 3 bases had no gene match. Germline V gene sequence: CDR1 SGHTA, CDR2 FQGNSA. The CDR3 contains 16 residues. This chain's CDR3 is CASSLTGTGGNTEAFF. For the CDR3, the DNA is TGTGCCAGCAGCTTAACCGGGACAGGGGGCAACACTGAAGCTTTCTTT.

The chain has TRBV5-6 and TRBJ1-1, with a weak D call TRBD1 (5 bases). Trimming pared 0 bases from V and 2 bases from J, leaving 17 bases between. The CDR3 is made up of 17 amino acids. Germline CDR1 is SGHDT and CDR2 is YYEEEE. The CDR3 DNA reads TGTGCCAGCAGCTTGGCCCGGGGGGGGAACACAAACACTGAAGCTTTCTTT. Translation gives CASSLARGGNTNTEAFF.

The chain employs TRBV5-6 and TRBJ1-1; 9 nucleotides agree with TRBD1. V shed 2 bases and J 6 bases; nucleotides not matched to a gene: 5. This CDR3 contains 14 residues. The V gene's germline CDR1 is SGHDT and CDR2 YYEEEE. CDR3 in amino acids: CASSFRDRVSEAFF. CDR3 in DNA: TGTGCCAGCAGCTTCCGGGACAGGGTCTCTGAAGCTTTCTTT.

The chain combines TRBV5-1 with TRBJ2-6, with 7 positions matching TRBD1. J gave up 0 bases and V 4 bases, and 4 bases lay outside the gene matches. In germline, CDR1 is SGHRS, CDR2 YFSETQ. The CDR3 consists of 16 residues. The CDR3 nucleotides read TGCGCCAGCAGCCCCGGGACAGCCTCTGGGGCCAACGTCCTGACTTTC. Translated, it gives CASSPGTASGANVLTF.

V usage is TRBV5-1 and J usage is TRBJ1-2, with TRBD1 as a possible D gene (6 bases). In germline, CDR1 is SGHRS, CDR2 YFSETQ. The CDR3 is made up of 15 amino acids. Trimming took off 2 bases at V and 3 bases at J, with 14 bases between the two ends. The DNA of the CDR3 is TGCGCCAGCAGCTTCGTTTTGGACAGTCACTATGGCTACACCTTC. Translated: CASSFVLDSHYGYTF.

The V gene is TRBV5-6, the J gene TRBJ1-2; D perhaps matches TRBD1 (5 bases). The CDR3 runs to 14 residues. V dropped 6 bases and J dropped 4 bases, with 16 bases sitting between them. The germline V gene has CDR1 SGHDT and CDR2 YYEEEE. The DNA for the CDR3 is TGTGCCAGCACCACTCCACAGGACCCCTATGGCTACACCTTC. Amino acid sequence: CASTTPQDPYGYTF.

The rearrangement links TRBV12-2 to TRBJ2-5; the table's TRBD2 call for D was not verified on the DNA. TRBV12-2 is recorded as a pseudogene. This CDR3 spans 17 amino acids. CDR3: CASRLYARWDFSETQYF. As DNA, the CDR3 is TGTGCAAGTCGCTTATATGCCCGATGGGACTTCTCAGAGACCCAGTACTTC.

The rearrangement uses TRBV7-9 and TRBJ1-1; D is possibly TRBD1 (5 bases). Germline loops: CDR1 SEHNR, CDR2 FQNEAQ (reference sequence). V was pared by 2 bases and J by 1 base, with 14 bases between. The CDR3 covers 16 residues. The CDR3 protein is CASSLYGRQGNTEAFF. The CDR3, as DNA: TGTGCCAGCAGCTTATACGGCAGGCAGGGGAACACTGAAGCTTTCTTT.

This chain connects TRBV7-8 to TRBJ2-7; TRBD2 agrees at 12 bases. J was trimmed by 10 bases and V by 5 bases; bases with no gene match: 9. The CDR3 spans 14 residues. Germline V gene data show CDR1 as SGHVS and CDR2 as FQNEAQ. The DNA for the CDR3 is TGTGCCAGCAGCCTCAATCTAGCGGGGGGGAACCAGTACTTC. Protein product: CASSLNLAGGNQYF.

CDR3 residues: CASSLGLVADTQYF. For the CDR3, the DNA is TGCGCCAGCAGCTTGGGGCTAGTCGCAGATACGCAGTATTTT. The J gene is TRBJ2-3, the V gene TRBV5-1; no clear D gene. Trimming pared 0 bases from V and 4 bases from J, leaving 9 bases between. Germline lookup yields CDR1 SGHRS and CDR2 YFSETQ. This CDR3 contains 14 residues.